This T cell receptor (beta chain) came from a study of cytotoxic CD8 clonotypes in ibrutinib-treated CLL (dated by TCRdb to about 2021). Background on the whole study: In this cohort, approximately 14 patients were treatment-naive and about ten were relapsed/refractory, while some 18 had unmutated IGHV. Samples at response were collected after a median of about 12 months of treatment, with a range of about 6 to 40 months. On average, each sample had 255,043 productive templates and 100,000 or so productive rearrangements. Cryopreserved peripheral blood mononuclear cells were collected before treatment, at response, and at either disease progression or sustained remission. Longitudinal samples were available for about 30% of the 86 trial participants. Partial responses were observed in about 25 patients and complete responses in 2; after a median follow-up of around 68 months, remission was maintained in 14 patients and progression was observed in approximately 12. Patients were still on ibrutinib when every remission and progressive disease sample was collected.

Summary of the overall study and its limitations: Baseline clonality exceeded that of age-matched healthy donors and correlated strongly with circulating CD8+ T-cell counts. Lymph node repertoires were not examined, and the timing of sampling was not matched between patients in sustained remission and those whose disease progressed. Public clonotypes were found to be uncommon and were observed to contract or remain stable during treatment; the increase in clonality was shown to reflect expansion of private clonotypes at ibrutinib response. Clonality rose at ibrutinib response, remained stable during sustained remission, and dropped back toward baseline at progression.

On a MiSeq, deep resolution sequencing aimed for a depth between 1 in 1 million and 1 in 200,000 T cells, with each clonotype covered 10x on average. TCR beta libraries were generated with the immunoSEQ hsTCRB Kit. The study's processing was this. Data were analyzed with ImmunoSEQ Data Assistant and ImmunoSEQ Analyzer, with V, D and J genes assigned per IMGT definitions. Clonality was computed as one minus normalized Shannon entropy of productive rearrangement frequencies, ranging from 0 to 1. Only overrepresented clonotypes making up at least 0.05% of each patient's repertoire were included in the public clonotype analysis. Repertoires from approximately 13 age-matched healthy donors in immuneACCESS were used as clonality controls. TCRdb took this table from immuneACCESS and kept in-frame rearrangements with V and J called. Such tables lack part of the clones; where checked against another copy, unresolved V genes explain under half of the gap, and the rest is unexplained. V and J calls and clone size are as listed in that table; D and trimming were resolved from the DNA. The sample profile shows roughly 150,000 clones; 70% to 85% of them were found once. The ten largest clones add up to roughly 2% of the sample.

On this clone: The antigen this receptor binds is unknown. No much larger clone exists at a distance of one base, and base qualities are not known.

According to the germline V gene, CDR1 reads MGHDK and CDR2 reads SYGVNS. V loses 8 bases, J loses 5 bases, and the germline ends lie 14 bases apart. The CDR3, from cysteine to phenylalanine, totals 13 residues. Solely the CDR3 DNA is kept, with 39 bases framed from the first base. The intended sense of this specimen's time point label: 12 months on ibrutinib. For TCR beta library preparation, 2 to 2.5 micrograms of genomic DNA were isolated from cryopreserved PBMCs. Longitudinal blood samples from CLL patients on ibrutinib monotherapy were analyzed using high-throughput TCR beta sequencing. The patients were enrolled in a single-center, open-label phase 2 trial of ibrutinib monotherapy.

The rearrangement combines TRBV25-1 with TRBJ2-3; the D segment is perhaps TRBD1 or TRBD2, each sharing 5 matched bases. The source material was PBMCs, sampled after 12 months of ibrutinib treatment. The source is a human donor with chronic lymphocytic leukemia. Read as DNA, the sequence is TGTGCCAGCGGGGACCCGCTAGGAGATACGCAGTATTTT. Its protein product is CASGDPLGDTQYF. With all but the CDR3 taken from the reference TRBV25-1 and TRBJ2-3 genes, the full variable domain is: EADIYQTPRYLVIGTGKKITLECSQTMGHDKMYWYQQDPGMELHLIHYSYGVNSTEKGDLSSESTVSRIRTEHFPLTLESARPSHTSQYLCASGDPLGDTQYFGPGTRLTVL.